This T cell receptor (beta chain) was captured in a study of blood T cell repertoires in COVID-19. Study information: Acute-phase and convalescent COVID-19 samples originated in the United States, Italy and Spain. T cells, B-cell-depleted T cells, or PBMCs provided the cDNA or gDNA that served as material.

Germline V gene data show CDR1 as SGHRS and CDR2 as YFSETQ. V was pared by 4 bases and J by 0 bases, with 6 bases of the junction left unmatched. This CDR3 is built from 16 residues. As originally analysed: It was from reference gene primer amplification that nucleated cell counts were estimated. Only in-frame clones appear in the TCRdb table, and some are missing; sequencing was by immunoSEQ multiplex PCR. The V and J calls and clone size are taken from that table; D and trimming were inferred from the DNA. The sample shows some 120,000 clones, roughly 90% of them seen only once. The sample consisted of peripheral blood. V gene TRBV5-1 combines with J gene TRBJ2-2; TRBD1 agrees at 7 bases. This TCR came from a man between 45 and 60 years old with acute or convalescent COVID-19. This CDR3 is CASSNLGQSNTGELFF. The CDR3 nucleotides read TGCGCCAGCAGCAATCTGGGACAGTCGAACACCGGGGAGCTGTTTTTT.